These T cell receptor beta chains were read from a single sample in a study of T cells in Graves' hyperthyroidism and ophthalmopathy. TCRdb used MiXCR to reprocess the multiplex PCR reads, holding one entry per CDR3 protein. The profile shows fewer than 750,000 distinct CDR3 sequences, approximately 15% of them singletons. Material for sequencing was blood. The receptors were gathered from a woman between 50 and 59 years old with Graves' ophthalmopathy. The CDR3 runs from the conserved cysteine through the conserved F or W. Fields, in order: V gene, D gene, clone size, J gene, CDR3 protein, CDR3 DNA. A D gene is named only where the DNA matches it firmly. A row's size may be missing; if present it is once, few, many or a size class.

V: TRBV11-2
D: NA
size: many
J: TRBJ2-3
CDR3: CASSLEAGRGTDTQYF
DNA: TGTGCCAGCAGCTTAGAGGCGGGTAGGGGCACAGATACGCAGTATTTT

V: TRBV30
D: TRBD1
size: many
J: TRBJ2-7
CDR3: CAWSTGTGAYEQYF
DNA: TGTGCCTGGAGTACCGGGACAGGGGCCTACGAGCAGTACTTC

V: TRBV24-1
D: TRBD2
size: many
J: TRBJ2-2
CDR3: CATSDPPGLARTGELFF
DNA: TGTGCCACCAGTGATCCCCCGGGACTAGCGCGCACCGGGGAGCTGTTTTTT

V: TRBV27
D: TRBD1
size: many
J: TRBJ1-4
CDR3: CASSLRGQTTDEKLFF
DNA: TGTGCCAGCAGTTTACGGGGACAGACGACAGATGAAAAACTGTTTTTT

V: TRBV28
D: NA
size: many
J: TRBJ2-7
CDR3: CASNRTITGRHEQYF
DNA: TGTGCCAGCAATCGCACCATTACAGGGCGGCACGAGCAGTACTTC

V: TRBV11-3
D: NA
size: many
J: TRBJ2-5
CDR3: CASSHRGPGQETQYF
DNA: TGTGCCAGCAGCCACCGGGGCCCTGGTCAAGAGACCCAGTACTTC

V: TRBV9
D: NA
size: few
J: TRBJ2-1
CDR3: CASSVGNSGHRFSYSYNEQFF
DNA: TGTGCCAGCAGCGTAGGAAATAGCGGCCATCGTTTCTCGTACTCCTACAATGAGCAGTTCTTC

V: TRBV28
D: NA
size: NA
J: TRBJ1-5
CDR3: CASLKGYQPQHF
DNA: TGTGCCAGCTTGAAGGGCTATCAGCCCCAGCATTTT

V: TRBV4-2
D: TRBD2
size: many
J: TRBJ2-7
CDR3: CASSLGTSAYYEQYF
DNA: TGTGCCAGCAGCCTAGGGACTAGCGCTTACTACGAGCAGTACTTC

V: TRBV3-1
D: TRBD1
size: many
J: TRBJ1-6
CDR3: CASSRGQGDSPLHF
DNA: TGTGCCAGCAGCCGAGGACAGGGGGATTCACCCCTCCACTTT

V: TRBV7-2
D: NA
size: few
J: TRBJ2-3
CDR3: CASSLGGGDTDTQYF
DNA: TGTGCCAGCAGCTTAGGCGGTGGAGACACAGATACGCAGTATTTT

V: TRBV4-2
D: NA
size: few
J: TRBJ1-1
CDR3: CASSQDRGATEAFF
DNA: TGTGCCAGCAGCCAAGATAGGGGGGCCACTGAAGCTTTCTTT

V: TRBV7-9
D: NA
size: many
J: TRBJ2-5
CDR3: CASSLGTRVETQYF
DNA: TGTGCCAGCAGCTTAGGAACGCGGGTGGAGACCCAGTACTTC

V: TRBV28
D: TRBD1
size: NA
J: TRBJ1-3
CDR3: CASRSDRGRGNTIYF
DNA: TGTGCCAGCAGATCCGACAGGGGGCGAGGAAACACCATATATTTT

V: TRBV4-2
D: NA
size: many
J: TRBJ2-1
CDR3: CASNNWQTNEQFF
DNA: TGTGCCAGCAACAACTGGCAGACAAATGAGCAGTTCTTC

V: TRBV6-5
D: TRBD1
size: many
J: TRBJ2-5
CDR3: CASSSPDRVEETQYF
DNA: TGTGCCAGCAGTTCTCCGGACAGGGTAGAAGAGACCCAGTACTTC

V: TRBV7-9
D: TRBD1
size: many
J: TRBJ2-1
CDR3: CASSLRGQGRDEQFF
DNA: TGTGCCAGCAGCTTACGCGGACAGGGTCGGGATGAGCAGTTCTTC

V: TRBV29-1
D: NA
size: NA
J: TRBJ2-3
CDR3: CSGYSGTDTQYF
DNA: TGCAGCGGTTATAGTGGGACAGATACGCAGTATTTT

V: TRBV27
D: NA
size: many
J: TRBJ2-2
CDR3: CASSPSGTLLHRELFF
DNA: TGTGCCAGCAGTCCATCCGGGACACTTCTTCACAGGGAGCTGTTTTTT

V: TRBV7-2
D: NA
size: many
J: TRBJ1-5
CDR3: CASSTRTQQPQHF
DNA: TGTGCCAGCAGCACCCGGACCCAACAGCCCCAGCATTTT

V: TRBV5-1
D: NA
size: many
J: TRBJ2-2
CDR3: CASSLGYDTGELFF
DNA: TGCGCCAGCAGCTTGGGTTATGACACCGGGGAGCTGTTTTTT

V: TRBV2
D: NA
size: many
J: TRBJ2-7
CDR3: CASSGDSVYEQYF
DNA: TGTGCCAGCAGTGGGGACTCCGTATACGAGCAGTACTTC

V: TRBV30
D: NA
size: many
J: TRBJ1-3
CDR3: CAWKSGRNSGNTIYF
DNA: TGTGCCTGGAAGTCGGGACGCAACTCTGGAAACACCATATATTTT

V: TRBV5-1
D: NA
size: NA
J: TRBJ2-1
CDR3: CASVDGRSSYNEQFF
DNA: TGCGCCAGCGTGGACGGAAGAAGCTCCTACAATGAGCAGTTCTTC

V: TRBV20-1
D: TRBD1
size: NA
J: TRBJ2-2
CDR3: CSARDPLAGGNTGELFF
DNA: TGCAGTGCTAGAGACCCTTTAGCAGGGGGGAACACCGGGGAGCTGTTTTTT

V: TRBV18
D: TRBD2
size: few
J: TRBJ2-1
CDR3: CASSATSGYEQFF
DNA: TGTGCCAGCTCAGCGACTAGCGGCTATGAGCAGTTCTTC

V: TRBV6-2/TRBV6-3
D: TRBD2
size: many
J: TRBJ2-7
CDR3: CASRLKVAGEDEQYF
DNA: TGTGCCAGCCGATTAAAGGTAGCGGGAGAGGACGAGCAGTACTTC

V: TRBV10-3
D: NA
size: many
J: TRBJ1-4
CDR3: CAISNGPSNEKLFF
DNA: TGTGCCATCAGTAACGGACCGAGTAATGAAAAACTGTTTTTT

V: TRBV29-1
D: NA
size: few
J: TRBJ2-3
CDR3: CSGRGADTQYF
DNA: TGCAGCGGGAGGGGCGCGGATACGCAGTATTTT

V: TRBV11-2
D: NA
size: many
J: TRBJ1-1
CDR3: CASSWDINLANTEAFF
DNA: TGTGCCAGCAGCTGGGACATTAATTTGGCGAACACTGAAGCTTTCTTT

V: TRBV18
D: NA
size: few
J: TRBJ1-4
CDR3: CASSPSRGLNEKLFF
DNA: TGTGCCAGCTCACCAAGCAGGGGACTTAATGAAAAACTGTTTTTT

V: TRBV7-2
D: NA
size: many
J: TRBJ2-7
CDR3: CASTPDPPGEQYF
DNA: TGTGCCAGCACCCCGGACCCGCCCGGCGAGCAGTACTTC

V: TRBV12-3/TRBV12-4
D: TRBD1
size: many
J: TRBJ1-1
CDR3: CASSSQGQAFF
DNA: TGTGCCAGCAGCTCACAGGGGCAAGCTTTCTTT

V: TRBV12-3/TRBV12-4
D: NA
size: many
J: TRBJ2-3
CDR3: CASSRRRGDTDTQYF
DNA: TGTGCCAGCAGCCGGCGGCGGGGAGATACAGATACGCAGTATTTT

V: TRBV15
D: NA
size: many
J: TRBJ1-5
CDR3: CATSRDRGFNQPQHF
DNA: TGTGCCACCAGCAGAGATCGGGGCTTCAATCAGCCCCAGCATTTT

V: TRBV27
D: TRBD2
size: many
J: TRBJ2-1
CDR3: CASSHAVGTSGDNEQFF
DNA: TGTGCCAGCAGTCACGCCGTCGGGACTAGCGGGGACAATGAGCAGTTCTTC

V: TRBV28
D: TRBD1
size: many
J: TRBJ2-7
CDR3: CASSQTGQAILYEQYF
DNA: TGTGCCAGCAGTCAGACCGGACAGGCGATCTTATACGAGCAGTACTTC

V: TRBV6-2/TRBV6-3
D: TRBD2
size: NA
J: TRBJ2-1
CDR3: CASRPPGTKFGNEQFF
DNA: TGTGCCAGCAGACCCCCCGGGACTAAGTTTGGGAATGAGCAGTTCTTC

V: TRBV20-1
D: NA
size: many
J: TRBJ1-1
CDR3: CSARDRRTNTEAFF
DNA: TGCAGTGCTAGAGATCGTCGGACGAACACTGAAGCTTTCTTT

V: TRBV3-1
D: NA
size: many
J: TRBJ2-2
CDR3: CASSQDSLNTGELFF
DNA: TGTGCCAGCAGCCAAGATAGCCTTAACACCGGGGAGCTGTTTTTT

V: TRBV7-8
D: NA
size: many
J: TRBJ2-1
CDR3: CASIPGRQFYNEQFF
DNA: TGTGCCAGCATCCCCGGCAGGCAATTCTACAATGAGCAGTTCTTC

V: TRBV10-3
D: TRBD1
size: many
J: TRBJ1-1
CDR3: CATSAYPTGGTEAFF
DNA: TGTGCCACATCAGCATACCCGACAGGGGGAACTGAAGCTTTCTTT

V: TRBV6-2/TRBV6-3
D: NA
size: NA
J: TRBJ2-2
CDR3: CASNYSAAPTGELFF
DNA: TGTGCCAGCAATTACTCCGCGGCCCCAACCGGGGAGCTGTTTTTT

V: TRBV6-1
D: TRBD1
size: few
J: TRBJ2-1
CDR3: CASRREGASYNEQFF
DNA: TGTGCCAGCAGGCGAGAGGGGGCCTCCTACAATGAGCAGTTCTTC

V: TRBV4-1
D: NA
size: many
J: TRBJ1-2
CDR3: CASSQDRTPNYGYTF
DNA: TGCGCCAGCAGCCAAGACAGGACTCCAAACTATGGCTACACCTTC

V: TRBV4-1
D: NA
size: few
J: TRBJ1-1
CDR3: CASSQPRVNTEAFF
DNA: TGCGCCAGCAGCCAACCGAGGGTGAACACTGAAGCTTTCTTT

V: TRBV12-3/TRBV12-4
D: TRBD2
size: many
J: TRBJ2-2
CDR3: CASFPWVLAGAGGELFF
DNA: TGTGCCAGCTTCCCATGGGTCCTAGCGGGAGCGGGCGGGGAGCTGTTTTTT

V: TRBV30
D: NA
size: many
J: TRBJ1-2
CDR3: CAWSPMGGYTF
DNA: TGTGCCTGGAGTCCTATGGGGGGCTACACCTTC

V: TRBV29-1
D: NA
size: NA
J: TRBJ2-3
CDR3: CSVEDQGFTDTQYF
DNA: TGCAGCGTTGAAGATCAAGGGTTCACAGATACGCAGTATTTT

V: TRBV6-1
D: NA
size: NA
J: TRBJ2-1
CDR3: CAGSRIKTPTNNEQFF
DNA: TGTGCCGGCAGTCGAATAAAAACTCCAACAAACAATGAGCAGTTCTTC

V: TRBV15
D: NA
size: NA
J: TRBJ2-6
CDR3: CATSRPHFGAGANALTF
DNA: TGTGCCACCAGCAGACCCCACTTTGGTGCAGGGGCCAACGCCCTGACTTTC

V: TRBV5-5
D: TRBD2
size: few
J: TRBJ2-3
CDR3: CASSLVGLAGASDTQYF
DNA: TGTGCCAGCAGCTTGGTAGGGTTAGCGGGAGCCTCGGATACGCAGTATTTT

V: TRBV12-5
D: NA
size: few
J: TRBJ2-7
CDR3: CASAPTRFREQYF
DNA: TGTGCTAGTGCCCCAACGCGGTTTCGCGAGCAGTACTTC

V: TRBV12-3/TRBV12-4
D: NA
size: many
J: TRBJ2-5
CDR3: CASTHGGQETQYF
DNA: TGTGCCAGCACCCACGGCGGACAAGAGACCCAGTACTTC

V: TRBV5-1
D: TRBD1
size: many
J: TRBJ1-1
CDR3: CASSLKGQDSIEAFF
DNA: TGCGCCAGCAGCTTGAAGGGACAGGACTCAATCGAAGCTTTCTTT

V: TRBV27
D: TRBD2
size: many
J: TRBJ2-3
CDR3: CASSLISGITDTQYF
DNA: TGTGCCAGCAGTTTGATTAGCGGGATTACAGATACGCAGTATTTT

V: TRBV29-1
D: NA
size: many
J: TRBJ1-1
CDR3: CSVARVMNTEAFF
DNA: TGCAGCGTCGCCAGGGTCATGAACACTGAAGCTTTCTTT

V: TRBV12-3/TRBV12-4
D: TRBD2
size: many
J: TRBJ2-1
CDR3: CASSFSVRTSGDNEQFF
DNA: TGTGCCAGCAGTTTTTCCGTTCGGACTAGCGGGGACAATGAGCAGTTCTTC

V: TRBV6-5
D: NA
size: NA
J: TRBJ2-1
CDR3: CASSYSAADEQFF
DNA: TGTGCCAGCAGTTACTCGGCGGCCGATGAGCAGTTCTTC

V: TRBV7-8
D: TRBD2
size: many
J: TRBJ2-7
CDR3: CASSFVTSGSSYEQYF
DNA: TGTGCCAGCAGCTTCGTGACTAGCGGGAGCTCCTACGAGCAGTACTTC